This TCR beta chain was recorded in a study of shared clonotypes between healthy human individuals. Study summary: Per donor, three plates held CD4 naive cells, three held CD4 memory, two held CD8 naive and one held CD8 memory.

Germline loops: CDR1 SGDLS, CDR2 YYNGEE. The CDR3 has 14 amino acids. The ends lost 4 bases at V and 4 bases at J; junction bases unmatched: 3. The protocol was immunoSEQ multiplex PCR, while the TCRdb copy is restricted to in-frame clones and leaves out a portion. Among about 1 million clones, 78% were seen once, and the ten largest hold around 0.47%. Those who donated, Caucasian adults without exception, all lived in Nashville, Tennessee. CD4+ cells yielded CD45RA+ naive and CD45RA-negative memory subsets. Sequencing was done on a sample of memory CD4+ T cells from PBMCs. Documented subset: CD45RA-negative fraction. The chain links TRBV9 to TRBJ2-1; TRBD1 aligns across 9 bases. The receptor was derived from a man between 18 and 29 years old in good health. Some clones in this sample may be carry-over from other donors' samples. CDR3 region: CASSSGQGYNEQFF. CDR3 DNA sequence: TGTGCCAGCAGCTCCGGACAGGGGTACAATGAGCAGTTCTTC.